The 24 T cell receptor beta chains given below trace back to one sample, sequenced in a study of shared clonotypes between healthy human individuals. The assay was immunoSEQ multiplex PCR, and TCRdb's table has in-frame clones only and misses some. This table has some 980,000 clones, approximately 80% appearing once. Sequences were obtained from memory CD4+ T cells sorted from blood. Subset in this sample: CD45RA-negative fraction. These receptors came from a man in his late teens or twenties in good health.

The chain combines TRBV12-1 with TRBJ2-7; TRBD2 is the table's D call and was not checked against the DNA. TRBV12-1 is a pseudogene. The length of the CDR3 is 14 residues. CDR3 protein: CASSFDSSTYEQYF. In DNA, the CDR3 is TGTGCCAGCAGCTTTGACTCCTCCACCTACGAGCAGTACTTC.

This chain connects TRBV6-1 to TRBJ2-1; D may be TRBD2 (5 bases). In germline, CDR1 is MNHNS, CDR2 SASEGT. This CDR3 contains 15 residues. The ends were cut back, 2 bases at V and 8 bases at J, with 16 bases in the middle. CDR3 in DNA: TGTGCCAGCAGTGAAAGAGGTCGACGGCGGGATGAGCAGTTCTTC. This codes for CASSERGRRRDEQFF.

This clone was seen only once. V usage is TRBV5-6 and J usage is TRBJ2-5; a possible D gene is TRBD1 (6 bases). The V end was cut by 4 bases, the J end by 2 bases, with 12 bases between. The CDR3 contains 14 residues. Germline V lookup: CDR1 SGHDT, CDR2 YYEEEE. Written as DNA, the CDR3 is TGTGCCAGCAGCCACGACAGGTTTCAAGAGACCCAGTACTTC. It specifies CASSHDRFQETQYF.

The rearrangement joins TRBV5-1 to TRBJ2-7; 10 positions agree with TRBD1. The V gene's germline CDR1 is SGHRS and CDR2 YFSETQ. The V and J ends lost 6 bases and 5 bases, in that order; junction bases with no gene match: 5. The CDR3 has 13 residues. CDR3 loop: CASTQTGGDEQYF. CDR3 nucleotides: TGCGCCAGCACCCAGACAGGGGGCGACGAGCAGTACTTC. Complete variable domain (other parts from reference TRBV5-1 and TRBJ2-7): KAGVTQTPRYLIKTRGQQVTLSCSPISGHRSVSWYQQTPGQGLQFLFEYFSETQRNKGNFPGRFSGRQFSNSRSEMNVSTLELGDSALYLCASTQTGGDEQYFGPGTRLTVT.

A few counts support this clone. The chain employs TRBV5-1 and TRBJ2-5; D perhaps matches TRBD1 (5 bases). The CDR3 is made up of 14 amino acids. Looked up from germline, CDR1 is SGHRS and CDR2 is YFSETQ. V was cut by 4 bases and J by 5 bases, with 15 bases left in between. The chain's CDR3 is CASSPQGSRETQYF. In DNA, the CDR3 is TGCGCCAGCAGCCCCCAGGGATCGAGGGAGACCCAGTACTTC.

A few counts support this clone. The chain combines TRBV7-8 with TRBJ2-1; a possible D gene is TRBD2 (7 bases). This CDR3 has 16 residues. V was clipped by 2 bases and J by 2 bases, with 13 bases between them. Germline V lookup: CDR1 SGHVS, CDR2 FQNEAQ. The CDR3 DNA reads as TGTGCCAGCAGCTTAAGGGGGGGCGGTGCCTACAATGAGCAGTTCTTC. Its translation: CASSLRGGGAYNEQFF.

The count of this clone is one. The chain links TRBV7-9 to TRBJ2-5; D not certain. CDR1 and CDR2 from the germline V gene are SEHNR and FQNEAQ (reference sequence). The CDR3 consists of 13 residues. Trimming stripped 0 bases from V and 6 bases from J, with 8 bases between. CDR3 amino acids: CASSLAGWKTQYF. DNA for the CDR3: TGTGCCAGCAGCTTAGCGGGTTGGAAGACCCAGTACTTC.

The chain carries TRBV10-2 and TRBJ1-6; no reliable D call. Germline-derived CDR1 and CDR2 are WSHSY and SAAADI. This CDR3 comprises 17 residues. Deletions cut 6 bases from V and 0 bases from J, with 15 bases between. This CDR3 is CASSEGLTSSYNSPLHF. The CDR3, as DNA: TGCGCCAGCAGCGAAGGACTTACGAGCTCCTATAATTCACCCCTCCACTTT.

V and J are TRBV5-8 and TRBJ2-1, with TRBD1 as a possible D gene (6 bases). This CDR3 is built from 14 residues. The germline gives CDR1 SGHTS, CDR2 YDEGEE. The germline V and J ends were trimmed by 0 bases and 6 bases, with 10 bases remaining between them. In nucleotides, the CDR3 is TGTGCCAGCAGCTTGGTAATAGGGGGCAATGAGCAGTTCTTC. This encodes CASSLVIGGNEQFF.

This chain links TRBV6-5 with TRBJ1-2; tentative D call: TRBD1 (5 bases). V gave up 6 bases and J gave up 5 bases, with 16 bases separating them. Germline V gives CDR1 MNHEY, CDR2 SVGAGI. The CDR3 is 14 amino acids. The CDR3 DNA sequence: TGTGCCAGCAGGACGCCGGGGGGAGTATATGGCTACACCTTC. Translated: CASRTPGGVYGYTF.

This CDR3 reads CASTVSGGTGETQYF. As DNA, the CDR3 is TGTGCCAGCACAGTCAGCGGGGGGACCGGGGAGACCCAGTACTTC. The chain links TRBV28 to TRBJ2-5, with 9 bases aligning to TRBD2. The CDR3 loop spans 15 amino acids. Unmatched junction bases numbered 11, after V lost 7 bases and J lost 5 bases. Germline CDR1 and CDR2: MDHEN and SYDVKM.

The V call is TRBV2, the J call TRBJ2-2, with 7 bases matching TRBD1. CDR1 and CDR2 from the germline V gene are SNHLY and FYNNEI. This CDR3 has 13 amino acids. V shed 4 bases and J 7 bases; nucleotides not matched to a gene: 3. The CDR3 DNA reads as TGTGCCAGCAGTGGGCAGGGGGACGGGGAGCTGTTTTTT. Protein sequence: CASSGQGDGELFF. The full variable domain, completed using reference TRBV2 and TRBJ2-2, is EPEVTQTPSHQVTQMGQEVILRCVPISNHLYFYWYRQILGQKVEFLVSFYNNEISEKSEIFDDQFSVERPDGSNFTLKIRSTKLEDSAMYFCASSGQGDGELFFGEGSRLTVL.

The gene calls are TRBV2 and TRBJ1-5; D gene unclear. The CDR3 sequence is 13 residues long. The V gene's germline CDR1 is SNHLY and CDR2 FYNNEI. V was pared by 1 base and J by 8 bases, with 9 bases between. The CDR3 is CASSEGRREPQHF. The CDR3 coding sequence is TGTGCCAGCAGTGAAGGCCGGAGGGAGCCCCAGCATTTT.

This clone came up once. The CDR3 here is CASSPRRQGLGEQYF. The CDR3 bases are TGTGCCAGCTCACCTAGGAGACAGGGGTTGGGCGAGCAGTACTTC. The V gene is TRBV18, the J gene TRBJ2-7, with 8 bases matching TRBD1. V lost 3 bases to trimming and J lost 6 bases; unmatched junction nucleotides: 10. CDR3 length: 15 residues. In germline, CDR1 is KGHSH, CDR2 LQKENI.

As to this clone: Other DNA sequences in this specimen translate into the identical CDR3. V usage is TRBV6-5 and J usage is TRBJ1-1; perhaps TRBD1 as D (5 bases). This CDR3 is 11 amino acids long. V lost 7 bases and J 5 bases, leaving 8 bases between the germline ends. Germline lookup yields CDR1 MNHEY and CDR2 SVGAGI. This CDR3 is CASTGGTEAFF. CDR3 coding DNA: TGTGCCAGCACCGGGGGGACTGAAGCTTTCTTT.

This sequence joins TRBV10-3 and TRBJ1-6; D is ambiguous. The germline gives CDR1 ENHRY, CDR2 SYGVKD. This CDR3 is 13 amino acids long. V was pared by 3 bases and J by 8 bases, with 8 bases between. The CDR3 DNA reads TGTGCCATCAGTGAAATAGGGTATTCACCCCTCCACTTT. Its protein is CAISEIGYSPLHF.

Comments on this clone: The same CDR3 can be traced to other DNA sequences in this sample. V and J are TRBV10-1 and TRBJ1-5; weak D call: TRBD1 (5 bases). V shed 4 bases and J shed 3 bases, with 13 bases lying between them. The CDR3 is 15 amino acids. The germline gives CDR1 WNHNN, CDR2 SYGVQD (reference sequence). The CDR3 reads CASSAGQGLNQPQHF. CDR3 DNA sequence: TGCGCCAGCAGTGCCGGGCAGGGCCTCAATCAGCCCCAGCATTTT.

The chain recombines TRBV2 with TRBJ2-2; 8 positions agree with TRBD1. The V gene end was trimmed by 7 bases and the J gene end by 1 base; junction bases not matched to a gene: 5. Germline lookup yields CDR1 SNHLY and CDR2 FYNNEI. The CDR3 extends over 15 amino acids. CDR3 sequence reads: CASNGQGRNTGELFF. DNA for the CDR3: TGTGCCAGCAACGGACAGGGTCGGAACACCGGGGAGCTGTTTTTT.

The genes are TRBV6-1 and TRBJ1-2, with 8 positions matching TRBD1. This CDR3 is built from 15 residues. J gave up 4 bases and V 0 bases, and 4 bases lay outside the gene matches. Looked up from germline, CDR1 is MNHNS and CDR2 is SASEGT. The CDR3 nucleotides are TGTGCCAGCAGTGAAGCGGGACAGGCGGGCTATGGCTACACCTTC. It yields the protein CASSEAGQAGYGYTF.

Concerning this clone: The junction departs from germline at one end; a sequencing error may be responsible. Other DNA variants within this sample encode the same CDR3. The V and J genes are TRBV7-7 and TRBJ2-5; D possibly uses TRBD1 or TRBD2 (6 bases each). This CDR3 spans 13 amino acids. Per the germline V gene, CDR1 is SSHAT and CDR2 is FNYEAQ (reference sequence). CDR3 loop: CASSLGGRETQYF. The CDR3 bases are TGTGCTAGCAGCTTAGGGGGGCGAGAGACCCAGTACTTC.

The chain carries TRBV7-3 and TRBJ2-3; 8 nucleotides line up with TRBD2. The CDR3 runs to 16 residues. V trimming: 2 bases; J trimming: 0 bases; junction bases outside the gene matches: 4. CDR1 and CDR2 from the germline V gene are SGHTA and FQGTGA. CDR3 DNA: TGTGCCAGCAGCTTAGGCGGGGGGCCGAGCACAGATACGCAGTATTTT. Its translation is CASSLGGGPSTDTQYF.

Only one count was recorded for this clone. The gene calls are TRBV5-1 and TRBJ1-2; 12 bases agree with TRBD1. The CDR3 loop spans 15 amino acids. J gave up 1 base and V 10 bases, and 8 bases lay outside the gene matches. The germline gives CDR1 SGHRS, CDR2 YFSETQ. CDR3 nucleotides: TGCGCCTCCGGGACAGGGGGCTCCGATAACTATGGCTACACCTTC. Translation gives CASGTGGSDNYGYTF.

About this clone: A read error may explain this, as a much larger clone is one base away. The chain is built from TRBV5-8 and TRBJ2-3; 11 nucleotides line up with TRBD2. J was trimmed by 3 bases and V by 1 base; bases with no gene match: 1. The CDR3 is 15 amino acids. In germline, CDR1 is SGHTS, CDR2 YDEGEE. The CDR3, as DNA: TGTGCCAGCAGCTTGTTAGCGGGGGGGACAGATACGCAGTATTTT. Translating it yields CASSLLAGGTDTQYF.

J is TRBJ1-1 and V is TRBV6-1; a weak D match, TRBD1 (5 bases). From germline, CDR1 is MNHNS and CDR2 SASEGT. The CDR3 runs 11 residues. V gave up 5 bases and J gave up 11 bases, with 12 bases separating them. This CDR3 reads CASSTPGSAFF. CDR3 nucleotides: TGTGCCAGCAGTACCCCAGGGTCGGCTTTCTTT.